One sample yielded the 17 T cell receptor beta chains listed below, sequenced in a study of OX40 agonist ivuxolimab in advanced cancers. Repertoires were generated with immunoSEQ multiplex PCR, while TCRdb's copy carries only in-frame clones and drops some. The data show tens of thousands of clones, 80% to 90% seen once. The source was CD4+ or CD8+ T cells sorted from blood, collected in a trial of the OX40 agonist ivuxolimab. These receptor sequences come from an adult with an advanced solid tumor such as melanoma, head and neck, liver or kidney cancer.

The V call is TRBV29-1, the J call TRBJ1-1, with D possibly TRBD1 on 5 matching bases. The CDR3 has 13 amino acids. V lost 8 bases, J lost 0 bases, and 13 bases lay in between. Per the germline V gene, CDR1 is SQVTM and CDR2 is ANQGSEA. The CDR3 loop is CSTRTDMNTEAFF. The CDR3 DNA follows: TGCAGCACCCGGACGGACATGAACACTGAAGCTTTCTTT.

This clone showed up just a few times. The chain is built from TRBV9 and TRBJ1-1, with 9 bases lining up with TRBD1. This CDR3 is built from 17 residues. The germline V gene encodes CDR1 SGDLS and CDR2 YYNGEE. With 3 bases clipped from V and 2 bases from J, the junction kept 11 bases outside the gene matches. The chain's CDR3 is CASSGGIGTGPNTEAFF. The CDR3 DNA follows: TGTGCCAGCAGCGGGGGAATCGGGACAGGGCCAAACACTGAAGCTTTCTTT.

V and J are TRBV28 and TRBJ2-1, with 9 bases that match TRBD1. CDR1 and CDR2 (germline): MDHEN, SYDVKM. This CDR3 is built from 14 residues. J gave up 3 bases and V 11 bases, and 8 bases lay outside the gene matches. The CDR3 here is CAGSTGGRYNEQFF. CDR3 DNA sequence: TGTGCCGGATCGACAGGGGGTCGCTACAATGAGCAGTTCTTC. Complete variable domain (other parts from reference TRBV28 and TRBJ2-1): DVKVTQSSRYLVKRTGEKVFLECVQDMDHENMFWYRQDPGLGLRLIYFSYDVKMKEKGDIPEGYSVSREKKERFSLILESASTNQTSMYLCAGSTGGRYNEQFFGPGTRLTVL.

This chain connects TRBV28 to TRBJ2-7, with TRBD1 identical over 7 bases. Per germline, CDR1 MDHEN and CDR2 SYDVKM. This CDR3 comprises 14 residues. V was clipped by 4 bases and J by 3 bases; unmatched bases: 6. The CDR3 sequence is CASSYQGVGYEQYF. The CDR3 DNA follows: TGTGCCAGCAGTTATCAGGGGGTGGGCTACGAGCAGTACTTC.

The V gene is TRBV5-8, the J gene TRBJ1-2; no clear D gene. CDR1 is SGHTS and CDR2 is YDEGEE in the germline V gene. Trimming cost V 7 bases and J 5 bases, with 12 bases left between them. This CDR3 region has 12 residues. The CDR3 DNA sequence: TGTGCCAGCCGGCGTACAGAATATGGCTACACCTTC. Translation: CASRRTEYGYTF.

The count of this clone is one. V usage is TRBV6-1 and J usage is TRBJ1-5, with a weak D call TRBD1 (5 bases). The CDR3 totals 13 residues. Trimming cost V 2 bases and J 7 bases, with 9 bases left between them. Germline loops: CDR1 MNHNS, CDR2 SASEGT. CDR3 region: CASSERGGQPQHF. CDR3 sequence (DNA): TGTGCCAGCAGTGAACGCGGGGGACAGCCCCAGCATTTT.

V is TRBV2 and J is TRBJ2-3; 8 positions agree with TRBD1. V was clipped by 9 bases and J by 8 bases; unmatched bases: 10. Germline assignment: CDR1 SNHLY and CDR2 FYNNEI. The CDR3 extends over 13 amino acids. CDR3 in DNA: TGTGCCAGACAGGGGGGCATGGGGGGTACGCAGTATTTT. It codes for CARQGGMGGTQYF.

This chain links TRBV7-6 with TRBJ2-3; 7 bases fit TRBD2. The V segment lost 0 bases and the J segment 0 bases; nucleotides outside the gene matches: 3. This CDR3 has 16 residues. Germline loops: CDR1 SGHVS, CDR2 FNYEAQ. The CDR3 bases are TGTGCCAGCAGCTTAGCGGCGGGGGTTAGCACAGATACGCAGTATTTT. Its translation: CASSLAAGVSTDTQYF.

This rearrangement joins TRBV19 to TRBJ2-1; no definite D call. Trimming pared 4 bases from V and 9 bases from J, leaving 19 bases between. The germline gives CDR1 LNHDA, CDR2 SQIVND (reference sequence). There are 15 residues in the CDR3. The CDR3 DNA sequence: TGTGCCAGTAGTAGTGGCGTAAGGGCGCTGGGTGAGCAGTTCTTC. As protein: CASSSGVRALGEQFF.

The CDR3 DNA reads as TGCGCCAGCAGCATTATATCGGGGGGAGAGACCCAGTACTTC. Its protein is CASSIISGGETQYF. This rearrangement joins TRBV5-1 to TRBJ2-5; 7 bases map to TRBD2. This CDR3 contains 14 residues. The V segment lost 4 bases and the J segment 4 bases; nucleotides outside the gene matches: 7. Germline-derived CDR1 and CDR2 are SGHRS and YFSETQ.

The chain combines TRBV6-1 with TRBJ1-5; weak D call: TRBD1 (6 bases). The V gene's germline CDR1 is MNHNS and CDR2 SASEGT. Trimming pared 4 bases from V and 6 bases from J, leaving 10 bases between. The CDR3 sequence is 13 residues long. The DNA of the CDR3 is TGTGCCAGCAGTGTACAGGGTACTCAGCCCCAGCATTTT. Amino acid sequence: CASSVQGTQPQHF.

This clone was found a few times. This chain links TRBV9 with TRBJ2-1; 8 nucleotides line up with TRBD1. Germline V gene lookup returns CDR1 SGDLS and CDR2 YYNGEE. V trimming: 4 bases; J trimming: 7 bases; junction bases outside the gene matches: 7. The CDR3 is 14 amino acids. The CDR3 DNA sequence: TGTGCCAGCAGCCTGCGGACAGGGTGGAATGAGCAGTTCTTC. Amino acids: CASSLRTGWNEQFF.

The rearrangement uses TRBV7-6 and TRBJ2-1; TRBD1 agrees at 8 bases. This CDR3 comprises 18 residues. V dropped 5 bases and J dropped 3; count of bases not matched to a gene: 15. Germline CDR1 SGHVS, CDR2 FNYEAQ. CDR3 in DNA: TGTGCCAGCAGCCCATATGGCACGTCAGGGGGCGGCTACAATGAGCAGTTCTTC. Residues: CASSPYGTSGGGYNEQFF.

The chain carries TRBV6-5 and TRBJ2-1, with TRBD2 as a possible D gene (5 bases). V lost 0 bases to trimming and J lost 5 bases, with 11 bases between them. CDR1 and CDR2 from the germline V gene are MNHEY and SVGAGI. This CDR3 has 15 amino acids. The CDR3 reads CASSYSLARNNEQFF. In nucleotides, the CDR3 is TGTGCCAGCAGTTACTCGTTAGCGAGGAACAATGAGCAGTTCTTC.

The gene calls are TRBV27 and TRBJ2-7; the D is unclear. The V end lost 6 bases, the J end lost 0 bases, and 12 bases lay between the germline ends. CDR1 MNHEY and CDR2 SMNVEV come from the germline V gene (reference sequence). CDR3 length equals 14 residues. The chain's CDR3 is CASSLNPGSYEQYF. CDR3 sequence (DNA): TGTGCCAGCAGCCTTAATCCCGGCTCCTACGAGCAGTACTTC.

This chain uses TRBV7-2 with TRBJ2-3; D gene unclear. CDR3 length: 13 amino acids. CDR1 and CDR2 (germline): SGHTA, FQGNSA. Trimming stripped 5 bases from V and 5 bases from J, with 11 bases between. In DNA, the CDR3 is TGTGCCAGCAGCCAAAGGCCCCTAGATACGCAGTATTTT. It encodes CASSQRPLDTQYF.

The chain recombines TRBV7-2 with TRBJ2-3; no firm D call. This CDR3 region has 14 residues. Looked up from germline, CDR1 is SGHTA and CDR2 is FQGNSA. V lost 4 bases and J lost 3, with 11 bases in between. CDR3 in amino acids: CASSSRLETDTQYF. As DNA, the CDR3 is TGTGCCAGCAGCTCTAGACTCGAGACAGATACGCAGTATTTT.